One and the same sample provided the 23 T cell receptor beta chains below, sequenced in a study of CD4 T cells in relation to SARS-CoV-2 and coronaviruses. Using immunoSEQ multiplex PCR, the repertoire was profiled, and TCRdb retains in-frame clones only, with some absent. The table includes around 41,000 clones, over 75% detected once. For these TCRs, the target antigens are not known. Sequencing was done on a sample of naive CD4+ T cells from PBMCs, cultured in vitro. Subset described: naive CD4+ T cells isolated by negative enrichment. The source is an adult with COVID-19.

V and J are TRBV29-1 and TRBJ2-1; D is ambiguous. V lost 3 bases and J lost 10, with 7 bases in between. The germline V gene encodes CDR1 SQVTM and CDR2 ANQGSEA. CDR3 length: 10 amino acids. The CDR3 spells CSVDRDEQFF. The CDR3 DNA reads as TGCAGCGTTGATCGCGACGAGCAGTTCTTC.

This sequence joins TRBV12-5 and TRBJ2-1; 9 nucleotides line up with TRBD1. V dropped 1 base and J dropped 5; count of bases not matched to a gene: 0. The germline V gene encodes CDR1 LGHNT and CDR2 FRNRAP. This CDR3 region has 14 residues. CDR3: CASGLGTGDNEQFF. CDR3 nucleotide sequence: TGTGCTAGTGGTTTGGGGACAGGGGACAATGAGCAGTTCTTC.

The rearrangement joins TRBV10-3 to TRBJ2-1, with TRBD1 identical over 9 bases. CDR1 is ENHRY and CDR2 is SYGVKD in the germline V gene. V lost 10 bases to trimming and J lost 9 bases; unmatched junction nucleotides: 10. The CDR3 is made up of 13 amino acids. In DNA form, the CDR3 reads TGTGCCAAAAGCCCGGGACAGGGTAGTGAGCAGTTCTTC. It specifies CAKSPGQGSEQFF.

The DNA for the CDR3 is TGTGCCAGCAGCTCGTCGGACAGTTGGGAGCAGTACTTC. Its translation is CASSSSDSWEQYF. This chain uses TRBV7-9 with TRBJ2-7; D perhaps matches TRBD1 (6 bases). CDR1 and CDR2 from the germline V gene are SEHNR and FQNEAQ (reference sequence). The CDR3 spans 13 residues. V lost 4 bases to trimming and J lost 7 bases, with 14 bases between them.

V and J are TRBV5-1 and TRBJ1-1; D is uncertain. Germline V gene data show CDR1 as SGHRS and CDR2 as YFSETQ. The CDR3 extends over 13 amino acids. V lost 0 bases to trimming and J lost 3 bases, with 6 bases between them. The CDR3 sequence: CASSLDRHTEAFF. In nucleotides, the CDR3 is TGCGCCAGCAGCTTGGACAGACACACTGAAGCTTTCTTT.

The chain joins TRBV6-5 to TRBJ2-7, with D unresolved. The germline gives CDR1 MNHEY, CDR2 SVGAGI. CDR3 length: 11 residues. The ends were cut back, 5 bases at V and 6 bases at J, with 8 bases in the middle. The CDR3 sequence: CASSRGLEQYF. CDR3 nucleotides: TGTGCCAGCAGTCGTGGTCTCGAGCAGTACTTC.

V gene TRBV7-2 combines with J gene TRBJ2-7, with D tentatively TRBD2 (6 bases). Trimming pared 5 bases from V and 9 bases from J, leaving 17 bases between. The CDR3 runs 13 residues. Germline CDR1 and CDR2: SGHTA and FQGNSA. The CDR3 is CASSRDFKVVQYF. Written as DNA, the CDR3 is TGTGCCAGCAGCCGGGACTTTAAGGTTGTGCAGTACTTC.

This clone was recorded only once. The chain carries TRBV30 and TRBJ1-2, with D hard to call. Looked up from germline, CDR1 is GTSNPN and CDR2 is SVGIG (reference sequence). V was trimmed by 1 base and J by 6 bases, leaving 9 bases between them. The CDR3 runs to 12 residues. CDR3 amino acids: CAWSAIMDGYTF. The CDR3 DNA reads as TGTGCCTGGAGTGCAATTATGGATGGCTACACCTTC.

The V and J genes are TRBV28 and TRBJ2-1; TRBD2 matches 14 bases. Per germline, CDR1 MDHEN and CDR2 SYDVKM. Trimming removed 5 bases from V and 5 bases from J; junction bases left unmatched: 2. The CDR3 sequence is 15 residues long. CDR3 nucleotide sequence: TGTGCCAGCAGTCCGGGACTAGCGGGGGACAATGAGCAGTTCTTC. Protein product: CASSPGLAGDNEQFF.

V gene TRBV28 combines with J gene TRBJ1-5; D gene unclear. Trimming took off 4 bases at V and 6 bases at J, with 10 bases between the two ends. Germline CDR1 and CDR2: MDHEN and SYDVKM. The CDR3 covers 13 residues. CDR3: CASSSRTGQPQHF. CDR3 coding DNA: TGTGCCAGCAGTTCACGGACCGGTCAGCCCCAGCATTTT. Full variable domain (outside the CDR3, taken from reference TRBV28 and TRBJ1-5): DVKVTQSSRYLVKRTGEKVFLECVQDMDHENMFWYRQDPGLGLRLIYFSYDVKMKEKGDIPEGYSVSREKKERFSLILESASTNQTSMYLCASSSRTGQPQHFGDGTRLSIL.

The chain uses TRBV5-5 and TRBJ2-7, with 9 nucleotides matching TRBD2. The CDR3 totals 14 residues. Trimming removed 4 bases from V and 6 bases from J; junction bases left unmatched: 8. CDR1 SGHKS and CDR2 YYEKEE come from the germline V gene (reference sequence). CDR3 bases: TGTGCCAGCAGCGGGGATAGCGGGAGTGGCGAGCAGTACTTC. Protein: CASSGDSGSGEQYF.

This clone was observed a single time. This sequence joins TRBV6-1 and TRBJ1-1; D is unclear. Trimming took off 2 bases at V and 7 bases at J, with 5 bases between the two ends. The CDR3 is 11 amino acids. Germline CDR1 MNHNS, CDR2 SASEGT. CDR3 nucleotide sequence: TGTGCCAGCAGTGAAATAGGTGAAGCTTTCTTT. This encodes CASSEIGEAFF.

The rearrangement joins TRBV18 to TRBJ2-3; a possible D gene is TRBD2 (5 bases). The CDR3 is made up of 16 amino acids. V dropped 4 bases and J dropped 0 bases, with 14 bases sitting between them. Germline CDR1 and CDR2: KGHSH and LQKENI. The CDR3 sequence is CASSQPGSNSTDTQYF. The CDR3 DNA follows: TGTGCCAGCTCACAACCGGGGTCCAATAGCACAGATACGCAGTATTTT.

This clone was counted only a few times. The rearrangement uses TRBV5-4 and TRBJ2-3, with a weak D call TRBD2 (6 bases). The CDR3 length is 13 residues. V was pared by 5 bases and J by 3 bases, with 10 bases between. Germline V lookup: CDR1 SGHNT, CDR2 YYREEE (reference sequence). CDR3 in amino acids: CASREGTTDTQYF. The CDR3, as DNA: TGTGCCAGCAGGGAGGGGACTACAGATACGCAGTATTTT.

The chain is built from TRBV5-6 and TRBJ1-1; 9 bases map to TRBD1. The ends lost 0 bases at V and 3 bases at J; junction bases unmatched: 6. The CDR3 extends over 16 amino acids. Germline CDR1 and CDR2: SGHDT and YYEEEE. The CDR3 bases are TGTGCCAGCAGCTTGGACAGGGGGCGCGTCGACACTGAAGCTTTCTTT. Translated, it gives CASSLDRGRVDTEAFF.

This clone occurred once. V usage is TRBV11-3 and J usage is TRBJ1-5, with D possibly matching TRBD1 (5 bases). The CDR3 loop spans 20 amino acids. Germline CDR1 is SGHNT and CDR2 is YENEEA. Trimming cost V 2 bases and J 8 bases, with 31 bases left between them. The CDR3 here is CASSLFLTRRVRTLIKPQHF. The CDR3 DNA follows: TGTGCCAGCAGCTTATTCCTCACCCGCAGGGTTCGTACTCTAATCAAGCCCCAGCATTTT.

The chain carries TRBV18 and TRBJ2-7; 9 nucleotides line up with TRBD1. In germline, CDR1 is KGHSH, CDR2 LQKENI. The CDR3 is made up of 13 amino acids. V trimming: 0 bases; J trimming: 9 bases; junction bases outside the gene matches: 3. The CDR3 DNA reads TGTGCCAGCTCACCACCGGGACAGGGCGGGCAGTACTTC. This sequence encodes CASSPPGQGGQYF. The variable domain in full, with the rest retrieved from reference TRBV18 and TRBJ2-7, is NAGVMQNPRHLVRRRGQEARLRCSPMKGHSHVYWYRQLPEEGLKFMVYLQKENIIDESGMPKERFSAEFPKEGPSILRIQQVVRGDSAAYFCASSPPGQGGQYFGPGTRLTVT.

The chain couples TRBV3-1 (or the pseudogene TRBV3-2) to TRBJ2-3, with a tentative D call TRBD2 (6 bases). Trimming pared 1 base from V and 3 bases from J, leaving 14 bases between. This CDR3 has 16 residues. The germline CDR1 and CDR2 sequences are LGHDT and YNNKEL (reference sequence). This CDR3 is CASSQVAGGKTDTQYF. The DNA of the CDR3 is TGTGCCAGCAGCCAAGTGGCCGGCGGGAAGACAGATACGCAGTATTTT.

V and J are TRBV10-3 and TRBJ2-5; 10 positions agree with TRBD2. The germline V gene encodes CDR1 ENHRY and CDR2 SYGVKD. The CDR3 runs 12 residues. The CDR3 reads CASGGFQETQYF. The CDR3 bases are TGTGCTAGCGGGGGGTTCCAAGAGACCCAGTACTTC.

The chain joins TRBV7-3 to TRBJ2-6, with 12 positions matching TRBD1. With 5 bases clipped from V and 2 bases from J, the junction kept 7 bases outside the gene matches. The germline CDR1 and CDR2 sequences are SGHTA and FQGTGA. The CDR3 runs to 18 residues. CDR3 DNA sequence: TGTGCCAGCAGCCCGGGGACAGGGGGCGTTCCTGGGGCCAACGTCCTGACTTTC. Translation: CASSPGTGGVPGANVLTF.

V usage is TRBV9 and J usage is TRBJ2-1; 10 bases are shared with TRBD2. The V gene end was trimmed by 5 bases and the J gene end by 5 bases; junction bases not matched to a gene: 7. The CDR3 runs 15 residues. The germline gives CDR1 SGDLS, CDR2 YYNGEE. Written as DNA, the CDR3 is TGTGCCAGCAGAGAAGGACTAGCGGATAACAATGAGCAGTTCTTC. Encoded protein: CASREGLADNNEQFF.

The gene calls are TRBV7-2 and TRBJ2-2, with a tentative D call TRBD2 (6 bases). Germline V CDR1 and CDR2: SGHTA, FQGNSA. Deletions cut 5 bases from V and 6 bases from J, with 22 bases between. CDR3 size: 17 residues. The chain's CDR3 is CASSRRGGTNRPGELFF. The DNA for the CDR3 is TGTGCCAGCAGCAGAAGGGGCGGGACCAACCGCCCCGGGGAGCTGTTTTTT.

The chain couples TRBV29-1 to TRBJ1-2; no clear D gene. Germline values: CDR1 SQVTM, CDR2 ANQGSEA. The CDR3 contains 11 residues. V gave up 4 bases and J gave up 7 bases, with 10 bases separating them. Here the CDR3 DNA reads TGCAGCGTTGTATACGGGTCTGGCTACACCTTC. Its translation is CSVVYGSGYTF.